This TCR beta chain came from a study of shared clonotypes between healthy human individuals. Only in-frame clones appear in the TCRdb table, and some are missing; sequencing was by immunoSEQ multiplex PCR. Among roughly 2,500,000 clones listed, 80% to 95% were seen once. This receptor was obtained from a man between 18 and 35 years old in good health. Some clones in this sample may be carry-over from other donors' samples. The sequencing sample was made of naive CD4+ T cells from PBMCs. Subset defined: CD45RA+ positively selected.

The chain's CDR3 is CASSVERAANTGELFF. The CDR3 DNA sequence: TGTGCCAGCAGCGTAGAACGAGCGGCGAACACCGGGGAGCTGTTTTTT. The chain joins TRBV9 to TRBJ2-2, with a weak D call TRBD2 (5 bases). CDR3 length equals 16 residues. Germline loops: CDR1 SGDLS, CDR2 YYNGEE. V lost 0 bases and J 0 bases, leaving 9 bases between the germline ends.